One and the same sample provided the 23 T cell receptor beta chains below, sequenced in a study of blood T cell repertoires in COVID-19. Clones were sequenced by immunoSEQ multiplex PCR, and TCRdb holds only the in-frame ones, with some missing. The profile covers roughly 18,000 clones, with roughly 90% appearing a single time and 6.5% to 9.5% taken by the ten largest. Sequencing used peripheral blood. Every receptor here comes from a woman aged 60-70 years with active COVID-19.

The chain couples TRBV6-4 to TRBJ1-1; 8 bases match TRBD1. This CDR3 is built from 14 residues. Germline V gives CDR1 MRHNA, CDR2 SNTAGT. V lost 6 bases, J lost 4 bases, and 7 bases stayed unmatched. DNA of the CDR3: TGTGCCAGCAGATTACAGGGGGACGGCACTGAAGCTTTCTTT. This sequence encodes CASRLQGDGTEAFF.

In its sample, this clone was seen a few times. The chain combines TRBV7-3 with TRBJ1-2; D unclear. V shed 3 bases and J shed 8 bases, with 22 bases lying between them. Germline CDR1 is SGHTA and CDR2 is FQGTGA. CDR3 length: 16 amino acids. For the CDR3, the DNA is TGTGCCAGCAGCTTGACGGAGGACCGTAGTCTGTACGGCTACACCTTC. Translated, it gives CASSLTEDRSLYGYTF. Full variable domain (rest looked up from reference TRBV7-3 and TRBJ1-2): GAGVSQTPSNKVTEKGKYVELRCDPISGHTALYWYRQSLGQGPEFLIYFQGTGAADDSGLPNDRFFAVRPEGSVSTLKIQRTERGDSAVYLCASSLTEDRSLYGYTFGSGTRLTVV.

This chain uses TRBV10-1 with TRBJ1-1; no clear D. V was shortened by 2 bases and J by 1 base, with 11 bases between the two germline ends. Germline V gene data show CDR1 as WNHNN and CDR2 as SYGVQD (reference sequence). This CDR3 has 15 amino acids. This CDR3 is CASSEHAEENTEAFF. CDR3 DNA: TGCGCCAGCAGTGAGCACGCGGAAGAGAACACTGAAGCTTTCTTT.

V is TRBV15 and J is TRBJ2-1, with 12 positions matching TRBD2. After removal of 1 base from V and 4 bases from J, the junction contained 5 bases not matched to a gene. Germline CDR1 and CDR2: LNHNV and YYDKDF (reference sequence). The CDR3 contains 17 residues. The CDR3 DNA follows: TGTGCCACCAGCAGAGGGACTAGCGGGGCGAGATACAATGAGCAGTTCTTC. Its protein is CATSRGTSGARYNEQFF.

This chain joins TRBV2 and TRBJ2-1; the match to TRBD2 covers 9 bases. The V gene end was trimmed by 3 bases and the J gene end by 9 bases; junction bases not matched to a gene: 9. Germline V gene data show CDR1 as SNHLY and CDR2 as FYNNEI. This CDR3 has 15 residues. CDR3 loop: CASSDAPSGVVEQFF. CDR3 DNA: TGTGCCAGCAGTGACGCACCTAGCGGGGTGGTTGAGCAGTTCTTC.

The J gene is TRBJ2-3, the V gene TRBV13, with a possible D match to TRBD1 (6 bases). Germline V gene sequence: CDR1 PRHDT, CDR2 FYEKMQ (reference sequence). This CDR3 spans 14 amino acids. V dropped 3 bases and J dropped 0 bases, with 7 bases sitting between them. CDR3 in DNA: TGTGCCAGCAGCTTGGGGGCCAGCACAGATACGCAGTATTTT. It specifies CASSLGASTDTQYF.

The chain carries TRBV28 and TRBJ1-3; 9 bases agree with TRBD1. The V and J ends lost 6 bases and 3 bases, in that order; junction bases with no gene match: 9. The CDR3 length is 16 residues. CDR1 is MDHEN and CDR2 is SYDVKM in the germline V gene. This CDR3 reads CASSPGTGWVGNTIYF. The CDR3 DNA sequence: TGTGCCAGCAGCCCCGGGACAGGGTGGGTTGGAAACACCATATATTTT.

The V and J genes are TRBV2 and TRBJ2-1; a weak D match, TRBD1 (6 bases). Germline assignment: CDR1 SNHLY and CDR2 FYNNEI. The CDR3 consists of 16 residues. V dropped 5 bases and J dropped 9 bases, with 23 bases sitting between them. CDR3 in amino acids: CASSFSPTGFGGEQFF. The CDR3 coding sequence is TGTGCCAGCAGTTTTAGCCCAACAGGGTTTGGGGGTGAGCAGTTCTTC.

The chain links TRBV5-6 to TRBJ1-2; possibly TRBD1 for D (6 bases). The germline gives CDR1 SGHDT, CDR2 YYEEEE. The CDR3 has 16 residues. The ends were cut back, 0 bases at V and 1 base at J, with 13 bases in the middle. As DNA, the CDR3 is TGTGCCAGCAGCTTGGGCCGACAGGCGATTAACTATGGCTACACCTTC. Amino acids: CASSLGRQAINYGYTF.

This sequence joins TRBV10-1 and TRBJ1-1, with D unresolved. This CDR3 region has 13 residues. The ends were cut back, 6 bases at V and 0 bases at J, with 8 bases in the middle. Germline V gene sequence: CDR1 WNHNN, CDR2 SYGVQD (reference sequence). The CDR3 bases are TGCGCCAGCAGCGAACACCTGAACACTGAAGCTTTCTTT. Its protein is CASSEHLNTEAFF.

The V and J genes are TRBV5-6 and TRBJ1-2; a possible D gene is TRBD1 (5 bases). The CDR3 runs 14 residues. Looked up from germline, CDR1 is SGHDT and CDR2 is YYEEEE. V lost 4 bases to trimming and J lost 0 bases, with 10 bases between them. Here the CDR3 reads CASSPTGSNYGYTF. The DNA of the CDR3 is TGTGCCAGCAGCCCTACAGGCTCTAACTATGGCTACACCTTC. Full variable domain (remainder filled in from reference TRBV5-6 and TRBJ1-2): DAGVTQSPTHLIKTRGQQVTLRCSPKSGHDTVSWYQQALGQGPQFIFQYYEEEERQRGNFPDRFSGHQFPNYSSELNVNALLLGDSALYLCASSPTGSNYGYTFGSGTRLTVV.

This chain connects TRBV6-5 to TRBJ1-2; D is ambiguous. CDR1 is MNHEY and CDR2 is SVGAGI in the germline V gene. Trimming left V 6 bases short and J 2 bases short, with 10 bases between. This CDR3 is 13 amino acids long. DNA for the CDR3: TGTGCCAGCAGCAACACGGGGAACTATGGCTACACCTTC. Amino acid sequence: CASSNTGNYGYTF.

This chain joins TRBV9 and TRBJ2-7; 7 bases are a match to TRBD2. From germline, CDR1 is SGDLS and CDR2 YYNGEE. With V trimmed by 0 bases and J by 6 bases, 9 bases remained unmatched. The CDR3 loop spans 15 amino acids. The CDR3 reads CASSVGGRGDGEQYF. The CDR3 region has the DNA TGTGCCAGCAGCGTAGGTGGTCGGGGGGACGGCGAGCAGTACTTC.

J is TRBJ1-5 and V is TRBV6-1, with 8 bases that match TRBD1. Trimming cost V 1 base and J 3 bases; bases outside gene matches: 5. The germline gives CDR1 MNHNS, CDR2 SASEGT. The CDR3 covers 16 residues. In nucleotides, the CDR3 is TGTGCCAGCAGTGAAGTGGGACAGGCCACCAATCAGCCCCAGCATTTT. Residues: CASSEVGQATNQPQHF.

The V and J genes are TRBV10-3 and TRBJ2-2; 7 bases fit TRBD1. Trimming removed 7 bases from V and 3 bases from J; junction bases left unmatched: 14. The CDR3 contains 17 residues. The germline gives CDR1 ENHRY, CDR2 SYGVKD. CDR3 sequence reads: CAINPNRGASHTGELFF. DNA for the CDR3: TGTGCCATCAACCCAAACAGGGGAGCTTCTCACACCGGGGAGCTGTTTTTT.

This chain joins TRBV3-1 (or the pseudogene TRBV3-2) and TRBJ1-6, with D possibly being TRBD1 (6 bases). Trimming stripped 4 bases from V and 8 bases from J, with 15 bases between. This CDR3 has 15 amino acids. Germline V gene sequence: CDR1 LGHDT, CDR2 YNNKEL (reference sequence). This CDR3 reads CASSPRTVLHSPLHF. The CDR3 DNA reads TGTGCCAGCAGCCCTCGGACAGTTCTACATTCACCCCTCCACTTT.

The rearrangement joins TRBV12-3 or TRBV12-4 to TRBJ1-2, with a weak D call TRBD1 (5 bases). The CDR3 spans 13 residues. V shed 8 bases and J shed 5 bases, with 15 bases lying between them. Here the CDR3 reads CASSGGARYGYTF. Written as DNA, the CDR3 is TGTGCCAGCTCAGGCGGGGCAAGATATGGCTACACCTTC.

The J gene is TRBJ2-4, the V gene TRBV6-5; D might be TRBD2 (5 bases). CDR3 length: 14 residues. Per the germline V gene, CDR1 is MNHEY and CDR2 is SVGAGI. Trimming took off 4 bases at V and 4 bases at J, with 11 bases between the two ends. This CDR3 reads CASSSFSGKNIQYF. As DNA, the CDR3 is TGTGCCAGCAGTTCCTTCTCGGGGAAAAACATTCAGTACTTC.

The rearrangement joins TRBV6-5 to TRBJ1-6; D may be TRBD1 (5 bases). Germline-derived CDR1 and CDR2 are MNHEY and SVGAGI. The CDR3 is made up of 14 amino acids. The germline V and J ends were trimmed by 7 bases and 7 bases, with 14 bases remaining between them. CDR3 bases: TGTGCCAGCACCACGGGGGGGAGAAATTCACCCCTCCACTTT. The encoded protein is CASTTGGRNSPLHF.

This rearrangement joins TRBV6-5 to TRBJ1-2; D might be TRBD1 (6 bases). The CDR3 covers 14 residues. The V and J ends lost 6 bases and 0 bases respectively, with 11 bases between them. Germline V gives CDR1 MNHEY, CDR2 SVGAGI. The CDR3 sequence is CASRRTATNYGYTF. The CDR3 nucleotides are TGTGCCAGCAGGAGGACAGCAACTAACTATGGCTACACCTTC.

The rearrangement links TRBV29-1 to TRBJ1-2; TRBD1 matches at 7 bases. This CDR3 contains 12 residues. The germline V gene has CDR1 SQVTM and CDR2 ANQGSEA. The ends lost 4 bases at V and 7 bases at J; junction bases unmatched: 6. The CDR3 is CSVGRQGGGYTF. For the CDR3, the DNA is TGCAGCGTTGGACGACAGGGAGGTGGCTACACCTTC.

The DNA of the CDR3 is TGCGCCAGCAGATCAGGTACTAACTATGGCTACACCTTC. This sequence encodes CASRSGTNYGYTF. This rearrangement joins TRBV5-1 to TRBJ1-2; D is unclear. CDR1 is SGHRS and CDR2 is YFSETQ in the germline V gene. Trimming shortened V by 5 bases and J by 0 bases, and 8 bases separated the two germline ends. There are 13 residues in the CDR3.

The CDR3 region is CASSQEEWVSEAFF. In DNA, the CDR3 is TGTGCCAGCAGCCAAGAGGAGTGGGTCTCTGAAGCTTTCTTT. The V and J genes are TRBV14 and TRBJ1-1, with unresolved D. This CDR3 region has 14 residues. V lost 0 bases and J lost 6, with 11 bases in between. From germline, CDR1 is SGHDN and CDR2 FVKESK.